The source of this T cell receptor (beta chain) is a study of cytomegalovirus exposure and HLA in healthy donors. Broader study findings: Likely technical artifact: a cluster of highly shared sequence variants. After further analysis at a later stage, around 17,000 TCR beta sequences were associated with HLA alleles at 0.05 false discovery rate. An analysis that came later showed most CMV-associated TCR beta chains appearing HLA-restricted. A later analysis linked a missense DCLRE1C variant to TCR beta V- and J-gene trimming.

This CDR3 has 14 residues. V gave up 7 bases and J gave up 5 bases; unmatched junction bases: 13. Germline CDR1 reads GTSNPN; CDR2 reads SVGIG (reference sequence). A word on this clone: Antigen specificity is unknown.

The PCR contained 60 Vbeta and 13 Jbeta primers. Measured with immunoSEQ multiplex PCR; TCRdb has only the in-frame clones, and not every one. Of 70,000 to 95,000 clones in the sample, 75% to 85% were seen once. The V and J genes are TRBV30 and TRBJ2-7; 8 nucleotides line up with TRBD1. This clonotype was obtained from a man aged 18 to 30 in good health and CMV-seronegative. Source material: PBMCs. CDR3 sequence (DNA): TGTGCCTCCCAAACCGGACAGGGTATCCACGAGCAGTACTTC. Protein sequence: CASQTGQGIHEQYF. The entire variable domain, with the rest obtained from reference TRBV30 and TRBJ2-7, is as follows: SQTIHQWPATLVQPVGSPLSLECTVEGTSNPNLYWYRQAAGRGLQLLFYSVGIGQISSEVPQNLSASRPQDRQFILSSKKLLLSDSGFYLCASQTGQGIHEQYFGPGTRLTVT.